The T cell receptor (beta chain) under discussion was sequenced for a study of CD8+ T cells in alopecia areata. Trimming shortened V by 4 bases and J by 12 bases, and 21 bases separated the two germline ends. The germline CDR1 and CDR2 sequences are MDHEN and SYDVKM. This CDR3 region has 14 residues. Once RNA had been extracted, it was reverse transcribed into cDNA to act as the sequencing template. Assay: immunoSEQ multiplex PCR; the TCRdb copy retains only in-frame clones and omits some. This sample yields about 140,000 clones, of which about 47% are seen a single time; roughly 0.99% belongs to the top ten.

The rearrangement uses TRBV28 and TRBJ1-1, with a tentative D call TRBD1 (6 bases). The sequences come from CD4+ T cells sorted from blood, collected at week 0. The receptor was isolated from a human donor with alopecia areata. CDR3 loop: CASSSLMAGRGSFF. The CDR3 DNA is TGTGCCAGCAGTTCCCTTATGGCGGGGAGGGGGTCTTTCTTT. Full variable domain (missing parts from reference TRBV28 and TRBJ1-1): DVKVTQSSRYLVKRTGEKVFLECVQDMDHENMFWYRQDPGLGLRLIYFSYDVKMKEKGDIPEGYSVSREKKERFSLILESASTNQTSMYLCASSSLMAGRGSFFGQGTRLTVV.